A selection of T cell receptor beta chains follows, all from one sample in a study of cytomegalovirus exposure and HLA in healthy donors. TCRdb keeps only in-frame clones here, not all; method: immunoSEQ multiplex PCR. The data contain fewer than 150,000 clones, 75% to 80% of them singletons. Material for sequencing was PBMCs. All receptors come from a woman in her forties or fifties in good health and CMV-seronegative. CDR3s include the opening cysteine and the closing phenylalanine or tryptophan. Fields, in order: J gene, clone size, V gene, D gene, CDR3 protein, CDR3 DNA. The D gene is left open where the match is weak. The size entry is marked missing in some rows and otherwise reads once, few, many or a size class.

J gene: TRBJ2-5
clone size: few
V gene: TRBV9
D gene: TRBD1
CDR3 protein: CASSVGNRGLETQYF
CDR3 DNA: TGTGCCAGCAGCGTAGGCAACAGGGGGCTAGAGACCCAGTACTTC

J gene: TRBJ2-4
clone size: NA
V gene: TRBV4-3
D gene: TRBD2
CDR3 protein: CASSQDTLTSGGAGENIQYF
CDR3 DNA: TGCGCCAGCAGCCAAGATACGTTGACTAGCGGGGGGGCTGGGGAAAACATTCAGTACTTC

J gene: TRBJ2-1
clone size: NA
V gene: TRBV9
D gene: TRBD2
CDR3 protein: CASSVGGGEQFF
CDR3 DNA: TGTGCCAGCAGCGTAGGGGGGGGTGAGCAGTTCTTC

J gene: TRBJ2-7
clone size: NA
V gene: TRBV29-1
D gene: NA
CDR3 protein: CSVGAGVEQYF
CDR3 DNA: TGCAGCGTTGGGGCAGGGGTCGAGCAGTACTTC

J gene: TRBJ2-5
clone size: NA
V gene: TRBV19
D gene: NA
CDR3 protein: CASSIATDQETQYF
CDR3 DNA: TGTGCCAGTAGTATAGCGACAGACCAAGAGACCCAGTACTTC

J gene: TRBJ1-2
clone size: NA
V gene: TRBV30
D gene: NA
CDR3 protein: CAARGGAYGYTF
CDR3 DNA: TGTGCCGCCCGGGGGGGCGCGTATGGCTACACCTTC

J gene: TRBJ1-5
clone size: NA
V gene: TRBV9
D gene: NA
CDR3 protein: CASSVGHINQPQHF
CDR3 DNA: TGTGCCAGCAGCGTAGGCCACATCAATCAGCCCCAGCATTTT

J gene: TRBJ2-5
clone size: NA
V gene: TRBV4-1
D gene: NA
CDR3 protein: CASSGTPREETQYF
CDR3 DNA: TGCGCCAGCAGCGGGACTCCCCGGGAAGAGACCCAGTACTTC

J gene: TRBJ1-4
clone size: NA
V gene: TRBV2
D gene: TRBD1
CDR3 protein: CASSEQGAVEKLFF
CDR3 DNA: TGTGCCAGCAGTGAACAGGGGGCTGTTGAAAAACTGTTTTTT

J gene: TRBJ1-2
clone size: NA
V gene: TRBV6-5
D gene: NA
CDR3 protein: CASSYSIGGVGYTF
CDR3 DNA: TGTGCCAGCAGTTACTCGATCGGGGGTGTGGGCTACACCTTC

J gene: TRBJ2-4
clone size: NA
V gene: TRBV9
D gene: TRBD1
CDR3 protein: CASSVEARGPKNIQYF
CDR3 DNA: TGTGCCAGCAGCGTAGAGGCCAGGGGGCCCAAAAACATTCAGTACTTC

J gene: TRBJ2-5
clone size: NA
V gene: TRBV6-5
D gene: NA
CDR3 protein: CASSPGGPGETQYF
CDR3 DNA: TGTGCCAGCAGCCCCGGGGGGCCAGGAGAGACCCAGTACTTC

J gene: TRBJ2-2
clone size: NA
V gene: TRBV7-3
D gene: TRBD2
CDR3 protein: CASSFLAGGPTGELFF
CDR3 DNA: TGTGCCAGCAGCTTTCTAGCGGGGGGGCCTACCGGGGAGCTGTTTTTT

J gene: TRBJ1-4
clone size: NA
V gene: TRBV11-2
D gene: NA
CDR3 protein: CASQGYEKLFF
CDR3 DNA: TGTGCCAGTCAGGGGTATGAAAAACTGTTTTTT

J gene: TRBJ2-3
clone size: NA
V gene: TRBV5-1
D gene: NA
CDR3 protein: CASTRQTTDTQYF
CDR3 DNA: TGCGCCAGCACCCGACAGACCACAGATACGCAGTATTTT

J gene: TRBJ1-2
clone size: medium-sized
V gene: TRBV2
D gene: NA
CDR3 protein: CASSADSYGYTF
CDR3 DNA: TGTGCCAGCAGCGCGGACAGCTATGGCTACACCTTC

J gene: TRBJ2-5
clone size: NA
V gene: TRBV4-1
D gene: TRBD2
CDR3 protein: CASSLLTSGAETQYF
CDR3 DNA: TGCGCCAGCAGCCTATTGACTAGCGGGGCAGAGACCCAGTACTTC

J gene: TRBJ1-2
clone size: once
V gene: TRBV7-9
D gene: NA
CDR3 protein: CASSSPLNDGYTF
CDR3 DNA: TGTGCCAGCAGCTCCCCCCTAAATGATGGCTACACCTTC

J gene: TRBJ2-1
clone size: NA
V gene: TRBV2
D gene: NA
CDR3 protein: CASSVRSSYNEQFF
CDR3 DNA: TGTGCCAGCAGTGTACGGAGCTCCTACAATGAGCAGTTCTTC